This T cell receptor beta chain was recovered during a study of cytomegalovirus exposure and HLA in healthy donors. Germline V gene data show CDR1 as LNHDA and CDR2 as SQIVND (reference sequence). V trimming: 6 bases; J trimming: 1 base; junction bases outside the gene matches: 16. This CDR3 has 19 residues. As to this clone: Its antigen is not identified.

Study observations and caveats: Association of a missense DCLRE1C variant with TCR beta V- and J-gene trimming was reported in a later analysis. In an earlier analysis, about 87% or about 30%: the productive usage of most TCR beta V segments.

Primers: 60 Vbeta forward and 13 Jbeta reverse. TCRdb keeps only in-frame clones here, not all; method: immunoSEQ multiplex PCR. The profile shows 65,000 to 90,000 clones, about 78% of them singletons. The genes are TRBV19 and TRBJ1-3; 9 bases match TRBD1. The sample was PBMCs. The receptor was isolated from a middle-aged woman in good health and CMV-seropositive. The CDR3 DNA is TGTGCCAGTAGCACAAGAAAGCTGGGACAGGGAAAATCTGGAAACACCATATATTTT. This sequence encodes CASSTRKLGQGKSGNTIYF.